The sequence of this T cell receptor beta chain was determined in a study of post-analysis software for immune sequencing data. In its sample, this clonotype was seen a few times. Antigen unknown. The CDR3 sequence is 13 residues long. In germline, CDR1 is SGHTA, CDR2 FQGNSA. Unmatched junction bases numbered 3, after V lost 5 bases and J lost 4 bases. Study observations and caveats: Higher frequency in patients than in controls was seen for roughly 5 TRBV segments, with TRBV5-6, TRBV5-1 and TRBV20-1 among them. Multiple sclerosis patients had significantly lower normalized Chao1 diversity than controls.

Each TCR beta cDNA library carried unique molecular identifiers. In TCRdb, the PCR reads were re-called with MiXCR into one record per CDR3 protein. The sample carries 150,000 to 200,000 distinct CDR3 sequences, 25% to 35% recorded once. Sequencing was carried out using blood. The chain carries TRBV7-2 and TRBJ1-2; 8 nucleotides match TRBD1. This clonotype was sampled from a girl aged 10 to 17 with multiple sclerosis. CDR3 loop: CASSVGQGYGYTF. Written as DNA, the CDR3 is TGTGCCAGCAGCGTTGGACAGGGCTATGGCTACACCTTC. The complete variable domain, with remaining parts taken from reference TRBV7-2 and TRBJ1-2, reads GAGVSQSPSNKVTEKGKDVELRCDPISGHTALYWYRQSLGQGLEFLIYFQGNSAPDKSGLPSDRFSAERTGGSVSTLTIQRTQQEDSAVYLCASSVGQGYGYTFGSGTRLTVV.